This T cell receptor beta chain is from a study of monozygotic twins with inflammatory bowel disease. Approximately 3,200 ng of total RNA went into each TCR library. cDNA for TCRalpha and TCRbeta was amplified by nested PCRs of roughly 15 then nine to ten cycles. TCRdb reanalyzed the 5' RACE reads, giving one entry per CDR3 protein sequence and no DNA. This table holds 330,000 or so distinct CDR3 sequences. The germline gives CDR1 LGHDT, CDR2 YNNKEL (reference sequence). The CDR3 totals 16 residues. The chain recombines TRBV3-1 with TRBJ2-6. This sequence was found in a human donor with ulcerative colitis or Crohn's disease, or a healthy co-twin of an affected twin (not recorded which). The sequenced sample consisted of blood. The CDR3: CASSQGWSSGANVLTF. The full variable domain, its missing parts supplied by reference TRBV3-1 and TRBJ2-6, is DTAVSQTPKYLVTQMGNDKSIKCEQNLGHDTMYWYKQDSKKFLKIMFSYNNKELIINETVPNRFSPKSPDKAHLNLHINSLELGDSAVYFCASSQGWSSGANVLTFGAGSRLTVL.